This TCR beta chain was identified during a study of blood T cell repertoires in COVID-19. Overall study: In each case, the material was cDNA or gDNA derived from T cells, B-cell-depleted T cells, or PBMCs.

V lost 8 bases, J lost 5 bases, and 4 bases stayed unmatched. Per the germline V gene, CDR1 is MNHEY and CDR2 is SVGAGI. CDR3 size: 14 residues. Some clones are missing from TCRdb's copy, which holds only in-frame ones; the method was immunoSEQ multiplex PCR. This sample yields tens of thousands of clones, of which less than 90% are seen a single time; under 4.5% belongs to the top ten. The clonotype comes from a man in his fifties or sixties with acute or convalescent COVID-19. The rearrangement joins TRBV6-5 to TRBJ1-6, with 9 bases fitting TRBD1. Sequencing was performed on peripheral blood. CDR3 residues: CASGDRVDNSPLHF. As DNA, the CDR3 is TGTGCCAGCGGGGACAGGGTTGATAATTCACCCCTCCACTTT.